A few counts support the clone carrying this T cell receptor (beta chain). Its matching antigen is unknown. The data were taken from a study of blood T cells in healthy people across ages. Findings of the study overall: Because donor CMV status was unknown, expanded clonotype changes were possibly confounded. The fall in TCR beta diversity per million T cells was roughly linear with age.

This CDR3 region has 15 residues. Germline CDR1 reads MNHEY; CDR2 reads SMNVEV (reference sequence). Trimming removed 8 bases at V and 0 bases at J, with 14 bases between. A second PCR, run for about 6 to 11 cycles, used a sample-barcoded 5' primer plus a J-beta primer mix. Each cDNA was tagged by a template-switch adaptor containing 12 random nucleotides. TCRdb fed the 5' RACE reads into MiXCR, producing one record per CDR3 protein. The table shows 550,000 to 750,000 distinct CDR3 sequences, with over 20% occurring only once. This clonotype was sampled from a man aged 65-85 years in good health. Input material: blood. The rearrangement joins TRBV27 to TRBJ1-5; D is unresolved. The DNA of the CDR3 is TGTGCCAGCCTTCTTGTCGGGAATAGCAATCAGCCCCAGCATTTT. Protein: CASLLVGNSNQPQHF.